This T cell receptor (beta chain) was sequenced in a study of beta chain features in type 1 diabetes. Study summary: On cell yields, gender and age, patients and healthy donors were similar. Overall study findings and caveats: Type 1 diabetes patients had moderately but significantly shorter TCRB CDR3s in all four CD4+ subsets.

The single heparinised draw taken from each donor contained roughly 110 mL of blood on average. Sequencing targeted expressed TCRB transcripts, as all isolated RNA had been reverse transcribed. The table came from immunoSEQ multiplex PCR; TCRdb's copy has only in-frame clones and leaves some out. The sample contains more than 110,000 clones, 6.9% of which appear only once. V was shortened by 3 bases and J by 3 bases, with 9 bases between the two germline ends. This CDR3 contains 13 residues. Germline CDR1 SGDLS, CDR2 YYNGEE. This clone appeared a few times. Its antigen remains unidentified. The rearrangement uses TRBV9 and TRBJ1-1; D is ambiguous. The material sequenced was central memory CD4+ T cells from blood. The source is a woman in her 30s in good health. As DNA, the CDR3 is TGTGCCAGCAGCGCTAGGAAGGACACTGAAGCTTTCTTT. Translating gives CASSARKDTEAFF.